The source of this T cell receptor beta chain is a study of T cells in Graves' hyperthyroidism and ophthalmopathy. RNA transcripts served as the template for amplifying TCR beta CDR3 regions. The TCR CDR3 first-round RT-PCR relied on the HTBI primer set. TCRdb processed the multiplex PCR reads anew with MiXCR; each CDR3 protein has one entry. The table records some 380,000 distinct CDR3 sequences, around an eighth of them present only once. V was clipped by 3 bases and J by 4 bases, with 7 bases between them. The length of the CDR3 is 12 residues. The V gene's germline CDR1 is SGHTS and CDR2 YDEGEE. This clonotype was found a few times. Its specificity is not known. Whole-study results and caveats: In validation, the model predicted ophthalmopathy. These predictions came a median approximately 6.5 months before onset.

This receptor was taken from a man younger than 45 with Graves' hyperthyroidism that later progressed to Graves' ophthalmopathy. The sequencing sample was made of blood. This chain links TRBV5-8 with TRBJ1-2; D unresolved. The CDR3 coding sequence is TGTGCCAGCAGCTACGATCCCTATGGCTACACCTTC. It translates to CASSYDPYGYTF.